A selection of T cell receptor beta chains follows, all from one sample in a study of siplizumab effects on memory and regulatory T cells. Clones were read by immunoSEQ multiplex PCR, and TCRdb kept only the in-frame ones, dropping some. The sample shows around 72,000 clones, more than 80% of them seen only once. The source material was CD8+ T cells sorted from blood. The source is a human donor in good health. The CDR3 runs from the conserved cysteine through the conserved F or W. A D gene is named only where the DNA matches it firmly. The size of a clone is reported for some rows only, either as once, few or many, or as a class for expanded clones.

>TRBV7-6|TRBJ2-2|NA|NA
CASSLEVGELFF
TGTGCCAGCAGCTTAGAAGTCGGGGAGCTGTTTTTT
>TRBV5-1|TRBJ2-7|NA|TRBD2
CASSLGGLASEQYF
TGCGCCAGCAGCCTGGGGGGACTAGCCTCCGAGCAGTACTTC
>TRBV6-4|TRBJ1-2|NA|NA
CASSDNNYGYTF
TGTGCCAGCAGTGACAACAACTATGGCTACACCTTC
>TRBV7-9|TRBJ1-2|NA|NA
CASSLRDNLEGYTF
TGTGCCAGCAGCTTACGGGACAATCTTGAGGGCTACACCTTC
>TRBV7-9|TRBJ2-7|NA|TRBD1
CASSDRWGQGDNYEQYF
TGTGCCAGCAGCGATAGATGGGGACAGGGAGATAACTACGAGCAGTACTTC
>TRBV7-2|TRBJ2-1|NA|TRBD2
CASSPVAGLKYNEQFF
TGTGCCAGCAGCCCGGTAGCGGGACTGAAATACAATGAGCAGTTCTTC
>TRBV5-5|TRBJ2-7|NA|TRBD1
CASAISRGFGYEQYF
TGTGCCAGCGCCATTAGCAGGGGGTTTGGGTACGAGCAGTACTTC
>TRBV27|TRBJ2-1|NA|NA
CASSLSLGPWGNEQFF
TGTGCCAGCAGTTTATCTCTCGGTCCCTGGGGCAATGAGCAGTTCTTC
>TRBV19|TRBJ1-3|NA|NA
CASRAAGNSGNTIYF
TGTGCCAGTAGAGCCGCAGGGAACTCTGGAAACACCATATATTTT
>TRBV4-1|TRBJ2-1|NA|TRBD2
CASSQPFGTTDNEQFF
TGCGCCAGCAGCCAACCATTCGGGACTACCGACAATGAGCAGTTCTTC
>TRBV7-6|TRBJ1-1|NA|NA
CASSLGATTEAFF
TGTGCCAGCAGCTTAGGGGCGACCACTGAAGCTTTCTTT
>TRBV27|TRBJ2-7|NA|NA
CASSYRDKYEQYF
TGTGCCAGCAGTTACCGGGACAAATACGAGCAGTACTTC
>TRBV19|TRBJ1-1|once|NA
CASSTGTKNTEAFF
TGTGCCAGTAGTACCGGGACAAAGAACACTGAAGCTTTCTTT
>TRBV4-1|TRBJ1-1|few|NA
CASSPPGLTEAFF
TGCGCCAGCAGCCCCCCGGGGCTCACTGAAGCTTTCTTT
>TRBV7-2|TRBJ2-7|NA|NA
CASSLVGLGEQYF
TGTGCCAGCAGCTTAGTGGGTTTGGGCGAGCAGTACTTC
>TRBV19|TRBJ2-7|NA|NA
CASSIGDDGSSYEQYF
TGTGCCAGTAGTATAGGCGACGACGGGAGCTCCTACGAGCAGTACTTC
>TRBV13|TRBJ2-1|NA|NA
CASSLAGHYNEQFF
TGTGCCAGCAGCTTAGCGGGACACTACAATGAGCAGTTCTTC
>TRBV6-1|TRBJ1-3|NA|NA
CASSEGTLLRDTIYF
TGTGCCAGCAGTGAAGGGACTCTACTGCGGGACACCATATATTTT
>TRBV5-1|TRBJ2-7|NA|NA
CASSPGRNSYEQYF
TGCGCCAGCAGCCCCGGTCGGAACTCCTACGAGCAGTACTTC
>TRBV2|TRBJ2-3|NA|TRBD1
CASSEEGAGTDTQYF
TGTGCCAGCAGTGAAGAGGGGGCGGGCACAGATACGCAGTATTTT